Below are 10 T cell receptor beta chains sequenced from a single sample in a study of blood T cell repertoires in COVID-19. Produced via immunoSEQ multiplex PCR; TCRdb's table is partial and in-frame only. The sample yields some 130,000 clones, around 80% seen once. Sequencing used peripheral blood. These receptors originate from a human donor in a cohort sampled during active COVID-19.

CDR3 coding DNA: TGTGCCAGCAGCCTTCAGGGGTACTATGGCTACACCTTC. Its protein product is CASSLQGYYGYTF. The chain uses TRBV6-5 and TRBJ1-2; tentatively, D is TRBD1 (6 bases). The germline V gene has CDR1 MNHEY and CDR2 SVGAGI. The V gene lost 6 bases and the J gene lost 3 bases, with 11 bases spanning the gap. The CDR3 is 13 amino acids.

This chain links TRBV4-2 with TRBJ2-3, with 14 bases aligning to TRBD2. Germline loops: CDR1 LGHNA, CDR2 YNFKEQ. The CDR3 has 18 residues. With 2 bases clipped from V and 3 bases from J, the junction kept 7 bases outside the gene matches. CDR3: CASSQLSGTSGGTDTQYF. CDR3 coding DNA: TGTGCCAGCAGCCAACTTTCCGGGACTAGCGGGGGTACAGATACGCAGTATTTT.

This sequence joins TRBV2 and TRBJ2-4; 8 nucleotides line up with TRBD2. The CDR3 has 17 amino acids. V was clipped by 4 bases and J by 0 bases; unmatched bases: 8. The germline V gene encodes CDR1 SNHLY and CDR2 FYNNEI. CDR3 nucleotides: TGTGCCAGCAGTGTTGACGCGGGGGGTGTAGCCAAAAACATTCAGTACTTC. Amino acid sequence: CASSVDAGGVAKNIQYF.

The V gene is TRBV5-8, the J gene TRBJ1-4; D is perhaps TRBD1 (6 bases). CDR1 and CDR2 from the germline V gene are SGHTS and YDEGEE. There are 15 residues in the CDR3. Trimming took off 4 bases at V and 4 bases at J, with 14 bases between the two ends. The CDR3 region is CASSIQGEGNEKLFF. As DNA, the CDR3 is TGTGCCAGCAGCATACAGGGAGAGGGTAATGAAAAACTGTTTTTT.

V is TRBV4-1 and J is TRBJ2-7, with a tentative D call TRBD2 (6 bases). The germline V gene has CDR1 MGHRA and CDR2 YSYEKL. This CDR3 comprises 16 residues. Deletions cut 4 bases from V and 6 bases from J, with 22 bases between. The DNA of the CDR3 is TGCGCCAGCAGCCGCCTCCCCGGGGACTCTCCTCTCGAGCAGTACTTC. As protein: CASSRLPGDSPLEQYF.

A single count supports this clone. The gene calls are TRBV6-5 and TRBJ1-6, with a possible D match to TRBD1 (6 bases). Germline V gene data show CDR1 as MNHEY and CDR2 as SVGAGI. Trimming took 0 bases from V and 8 from J, leaving 14 bases between them. The CDR3 length is 16 residues. CDR3 sequence reads: CASSYSNQGLDSPLHF. The DNA for the CDR3 is TGTGCCAGCAGTTACTCGAATCAGGGGCTCGATTCACCCCTCCACTTT.

The rearrangement joins TRBV28 to TRBJ2-7; 8 positions agree with TRBD2. CDR1 is MDHEN and CDR2 is SYDVKM in the germline V gene. CDR3 length equals 17 residues. The ends lost 6 bases at V and 5 bases at J; junction bases unmatched: 18. The chain's CDR3 is CASRPLDLRGGNHEQYF. The CDR3 coding sequence is TGTGCCAGCAGACCCCTCGATCTACGCGGGGGGAACCACGAGCAGTACTTC.

This chain connects TRBV11-2 to TRBJ1-6; 7 bases line up with TRBD1. CDR3 length: 14 residues. The J segment lost 9 bases and the V segment lost 2 bases, leaving 4 bases of the junction unmatched. Germline CDR1 SGHAT, CDR2 FQNNGV. CDR3 sequence reads: CASSLRDRGSPLHF. In DNA form, the CDR3 reads TGTGCCAGCAGCTTACGGGACAGAGGTTCACCCCTCCACTTT.

This clone was seen a single time. The rearrangement uses TRBV12-5 and TRBJ1-1, with D perhaps matching TRBD1 (5 bases). V lost 2 bases, J lost 1 base, and 11 bases lay in between. This CDR3 spans 15 amino acids. Per germline, CDR1 LGHNT and CDR2 FRNRAP. The CDR3 loop is CASGLYGRENTEAFF. CDR3 nucleotides: TGTGCTAGTGGTTTGTATGGCAGGGAGAACACTGAAGCTTTCTTT. The variable domain in full, with the rest retrieved from reference TRBV12-5 and TRBJ1-1, is DARVTQTPRHKVTEMGQEVTMRCQPILGHNTVFWYRQTMMQGLELLAYFRNRAPLDDSGMPKDRFSAEMPDATLATLKIQPSEPRDSAVYFCASGLYGRENTEAFFGQGTRLTVV.

In DNA form, the CDR3 reads TGTGCCAGTAGTATCCCGAAGACTAGCGGGGGTGAGCAGTTCTTC. It codes for CASSIPKTSGGEQFF. The rearrangement links TRBV19 to TRBJ2-1; 12 bases are shared with TRBD2. Germline CDR1 reads LNHDA; CDR2 reads SQIVND (reference sequence). The CDR3 sequence is 15 residues long. V lost 3 bases, J lost 9 bases, and 6 bases stayed unmatched.